The 3 T cell receptor beta chains below were found in one sample sequenced in a study of identical twins. TCRdb itself ran the 5' RACE reads through MiXCR, one entry per CDR3 protein. The table lists about 240,000 distinct CDR3 sequences, about an eighth of them singletons. This same sample was also part of a study on yellow fever vaccine responses in identical twins.

The sequencing sample was made of memory (CD45RO+) T cells sorted from blood. These receptor sequences come from a woman aged 18-29 years in good health.

The chain combines TRBV20-1 with TRBJ2-7, with TRBD1 matching 9 bases. This CDR3 has 14 residues. Per the germline V gene, CDR1 is DFQATT and CDR2 is SNEGSKA (reference sequence). Trimming at V came to 1 base and at J to 3 bases, leaving 4 bases not matched to a gene. Here the CDR3 DNA reads TGCAGTGCTAGAGTGGGACAGGGAATCTACGAGCAGTACTTC. This translates into CSARVGQGIYEQYF.

This clonotype was counted many times. This chain joins TRBV4-2 and TRBJ2-1; 10 positions agree with TRBD2. The CDR3 sequence is 14 residues long. CDR1 and CDR2 (germline): LGHNA, YNFKEQ. V lost 6 bases and J lost 5; bases outside the gene matches: 4. The CDR3 region has the DNA TGTGCCAGCAGGTCTAGCGGGGGTAACAATGAGCAGTTCTTC. Translation: CASRSSGGNNEQFF.

This clonotype was counted ten times or more. The rearrangement uses TRBV12-3 or TRBV12-4 and TRBJ1-6, with 10 positions matching TRBD1. The J segment lost 8 bases and the V segment lost 2 bases, leaving 3 bases of the junction unmatched. The CDR3 contains 15 residues. The CDR3 here is CASSLSGTGDSPLHF. The DNA for the CDR3 is TGTGCCAGCAGTTTAAGCGGGACAGGGGATTCACCCCTCCACTTT.